One sample yielded the 12 T cell receptor beta chains listed below, sequenced in a study of T cells after posttransplantation cyclophosphamide. Profiled with immunoSEQ multiplex PCR; TCRdb holds only in-frame clones, not every one. The sample yields about 32,000 clones, approximately 90% seen once. Sample: PBMCs. These receptors were collected from a woman in her 40s with a blood cancer, CMV-positive, and with a related stem cell donor.

This clone was counted once. The V call is TRBV28, the J call TRBJ2-7, with D unresolved. CDR1 is MDHEN, CDR2 SYDVKM, per germline. This CDR3 region has 12 residues. The V end lost 5 bases, the J end lost 3 bases, and 8 bases lay between the germline ends. The CDR3 sequence: CASSPQDYEQYF. CDR3 nucleotides: TGTGCCAGCAGTCCTCAGGACTACGAGCAGTACTTC.

The rearrangement joins TRBV11-2 to TRBJ1-1; 7 nucleotides agree with TRBD1. The germline V gene encodes CDR1 SGHAT and CDR2 FQNNGV. The junction had 1 base not matched to a gene; V was cut back by 3 bases and J by 0 bases. CDR3 length: 14 residues. The CDR3, as DNA: TGTGCCAGCAGCTTTACAGGGGTGAACACTGAAGCTTTCTTT. Protein product: CASSFTGVNTEAFF.

This clone came up once. The rearrangement uses TRBV7-9 and TRBJ2-1; D is uncertain. Per germline, CDR1 SEHNR and CDR2 FQNEAQ (reference sequence). Trimming took off 4 bases at V and 0 bases at J, with 10 bases between the two ends. The CDR3 is made up of 15 amino acids. The CDR3 here is CASSSDSSSYNEQFF. DNA of the CDR3: TGTGCCAGCAGCTCAGACTCCAGCTCCTACAATGAGCAGTTCTTC.

This chain uses TRBV4-3 with TRBJ2-1; a possible D gene is TRBD2 (7 bases). The V gene lost 3 bases and the J gene lost 5 bases, with 23 bases spanning the gap. CDR3 length equals 18 residues. Per the germline V gene, CDR1 is LGHNA and CDR2 is YSLEER. Written as DNA, the CDR3 is TGCGCCAGCAGCCAGGCCTCTTGGGCGGGGGCGTTCGACAATGAGCAGTTCTTC. It is translated as CASSQASWAGAFDNEQFF.

The J gene is TRBJ2-7, the V gene TRBV11-1, with 7 nucleotides matching TRBD1. Germline V gene data show CDR1 as SGHAT and CDR2 as FQDESV (reference sequence). V lost 1 base and J lost 5; bases outside the gene matches: 8. The CDR3 has 15 residues. The CDR3 here is CASSLVDRVGHEQYF. The CDR3 DNA reads TGTGCCAGCAGCTTAGTTGACAGGGTCGGACACGAGCAGTACTTC.

The gene calls are TRBV6-1 and TRBJ1-1, with 8 nucleotides matching TRBD1. The germline V gene has CDR1 MNHNS and CDR2 SASEGT. CDR3 length equals 14 residues. V gave up 7 bases and J gave up 5 bases; unmatched junction bases: 9. Here the CDR3 reads CASNLDRGRTEAFF. The CDR3 DNA follows: TGTGCCAGCAATCTAGACAGGGGAAGAACTGAAGCTTTCTTT.

V gene TRBV11-2 combines with J gene TRBJ2-7; 7 positions match TRBD1. The CDR3 is 16 residues long. Germline V lookup: CDR1 SGHAT, CDR2 FQNNGV. With V trimmed by 5 bases and J by 4 bases, 14 bases remained unmatched. The CDR3 region has the DNA TGTGCCAGCAGCGCCTGGGACAGTAGGGATGGATACGAGCAGTACTTC. Amino acids: CASSAWDSRDGYEQYF.

CDR3 loop: CASSPRLAGETQYF. DNA of the CDR3: TGTGCCAGCAGCCCCAGACTAGCGGGAGAGACCCAGTACTTC. The chain joins TRBV11-2 to TRBJ2-5; TRBD2 matches at 10 bases. The V and J ends lost 5 bases and 4 bases, in that order; junction bases with no gene match: 4. The germline V gene encodes CDR1 SGHAT and CDR2 FQNNGV. The CDR3 sequence is 14 residues long.

The rearrangement uses TRBV15 and TRBJ2-7; 12 bases agree with TRBD2. Trimming took 3 bases from V and 1 from J; bases not matched to a gene: 1. The CDR3 is made up of 15 amino acids. Per germline, CDR1 LNHNV and CDR2 YYDKDF (reference sequence). CDR3 amino acids: CATSRTSGGSYEQYF. DNA for the CDR3: TGTGCCACCAGCAGGACTAGCGGGGGATCCTACGAGCAGTACTTC.

The chain joins TRBV19 to TRBJ1-1; D remains unclear. V shed 4 bases and J shed 4 bases, with 16 bases lying between them. This CDR3 contains 15 residues. Per germline, CDR1 LNHDA and CDR2 SQIVND (reference sequence). The CDR3 coding sequence is TGTGCCAGTAGTACCCCTGACGCTTGGAGCACTGAAGCTTTCTTT. This translates into CASSTPDAWSTEAFF.

This sequence joins TRBV5-1 and TRBJ1-1, with 8 bases lining up with TRBD1. J lost 7 bases, V lost 4 bases, and 9 bases had no gene match. The CDR3 is made up of 14 amino acids. CDR1 is SGHRS, CDR2 YFSETQ, per germline. CDR3 loop: CASSKGQGGGEAFF. In DNA, the CDR3 is TGCGCCAGCAGCAAAGGACAGGGCGGAGGTGAAGCTTTCTTT.

The CDR3 region has the DNA TGTGCCATCAGTCCCTTAGCGGATACGCAGTATTTT. It specifies CAISPLADTQYF. The chain carries TRBV10-3 and TRBJ2-3, with D perhaps matching TRBD2 (5 bases). The CDR3 has 12 amino acids. Trimming shortened V by 5 bases and J by 6 bases, and 9 bases separated the two germline ends. Germline-derived CDR1 and CDR2 are ENHRY and SYGVKD.